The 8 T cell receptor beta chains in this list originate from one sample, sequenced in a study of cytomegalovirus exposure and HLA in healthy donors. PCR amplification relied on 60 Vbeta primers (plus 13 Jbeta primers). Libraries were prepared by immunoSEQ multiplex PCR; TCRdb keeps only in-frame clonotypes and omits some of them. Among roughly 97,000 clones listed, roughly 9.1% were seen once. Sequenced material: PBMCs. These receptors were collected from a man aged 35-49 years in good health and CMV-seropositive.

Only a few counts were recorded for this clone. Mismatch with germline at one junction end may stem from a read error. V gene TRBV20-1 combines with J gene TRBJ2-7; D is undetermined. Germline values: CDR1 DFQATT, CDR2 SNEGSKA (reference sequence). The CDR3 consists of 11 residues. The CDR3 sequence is CSAREVYGQYF. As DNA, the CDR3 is TGCAGTGCTAGAGAGGTGTACGGGCAGTACTTC.

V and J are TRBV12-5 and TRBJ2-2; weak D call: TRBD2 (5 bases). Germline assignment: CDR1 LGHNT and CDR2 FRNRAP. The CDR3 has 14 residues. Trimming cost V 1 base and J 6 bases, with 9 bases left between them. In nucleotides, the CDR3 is TGTGCTAGTGGTTTGGCCCGAGGGCCCGGGGAGCTGTTTTTT. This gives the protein CASGLARGPGELFF.

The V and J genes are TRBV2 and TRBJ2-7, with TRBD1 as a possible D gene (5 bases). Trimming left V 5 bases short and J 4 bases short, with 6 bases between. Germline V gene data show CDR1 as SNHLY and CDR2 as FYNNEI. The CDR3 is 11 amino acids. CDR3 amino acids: CASSQGYEQYF. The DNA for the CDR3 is TGTGCCAGCAGTCAGGGTTACGAGCAGTACTTC. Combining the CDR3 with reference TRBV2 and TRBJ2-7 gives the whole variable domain EPEVTQTPSHQVTQMGQEVILRCVPISNHLYFYWYRQILGQKVEFLVSFYNNEISEKSEIFDDQFSVERPDGSNFTLKIRSTKLEDSAMYFCASSQGYEQYFGPGTRLTVT.

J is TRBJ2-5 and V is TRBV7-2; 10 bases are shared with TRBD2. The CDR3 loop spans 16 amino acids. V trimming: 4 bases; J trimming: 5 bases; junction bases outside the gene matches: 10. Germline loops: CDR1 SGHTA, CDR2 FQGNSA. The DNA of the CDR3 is TGTGCCAGCAGCTACTCCGGGACTAGCGTAACCGAGACCCAGTACTTC. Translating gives CASSYSGTSVTETQYF.

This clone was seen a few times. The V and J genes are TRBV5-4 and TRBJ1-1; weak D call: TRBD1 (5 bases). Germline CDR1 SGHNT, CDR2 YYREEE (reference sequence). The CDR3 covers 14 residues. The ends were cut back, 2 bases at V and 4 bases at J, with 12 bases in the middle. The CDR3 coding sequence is TGTGCCAGCAGCTTCCCGGGGGAAGGCACTGAAGCTTTCTTT. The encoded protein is CASSFPGEGTEAFF.

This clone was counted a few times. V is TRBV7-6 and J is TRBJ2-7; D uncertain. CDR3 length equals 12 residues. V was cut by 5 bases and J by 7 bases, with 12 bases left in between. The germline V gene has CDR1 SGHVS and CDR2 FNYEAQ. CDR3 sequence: CASSPIAQEQYF. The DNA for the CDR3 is TGTGCCAGCAGCCCAATTGCTCAGGAGCAGTACTTC.

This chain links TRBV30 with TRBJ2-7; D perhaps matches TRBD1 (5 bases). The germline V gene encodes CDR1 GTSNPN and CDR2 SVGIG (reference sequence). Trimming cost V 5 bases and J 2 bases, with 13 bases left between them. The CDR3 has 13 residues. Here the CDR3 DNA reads TGTGCCTGGCGACAGAGTTCTGCCTACGAGCAGTACTTC. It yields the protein CAWRQSSAYEQYF.

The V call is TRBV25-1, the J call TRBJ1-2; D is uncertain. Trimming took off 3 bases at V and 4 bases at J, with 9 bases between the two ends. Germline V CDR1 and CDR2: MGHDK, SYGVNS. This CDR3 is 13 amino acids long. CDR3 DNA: TGTGCCAGCAGTGATAGAGCCGCCTATGGCTACACCTTC. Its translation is CASSDRAAYGYTF.